Only a few counts were recorded for the clone carrying this T cell receptor (beta chain). The sample originates from a study of response to subunit inactivated influenza vaccine. The CDR3 is made up of 16 amino acids. V trimming: 1 base; J trimming: 1 base; junction bases outside the gene matches: 6. Germline loops: CDR1 LNHNV, CDR2 YYDKDF (reference sequence). TCRdb itself ran the RT-PCR reads through MiXCR, one entry per CDR3 protein. The sample yields more than 600,000 distinct CDR3 sequences, less than 20% seen once. The chain combines TRBV15 with TRBJ1-1; 7 nucleotides match TRBD1. This specimen was PBMCs from blood, taken less than 6 days after vaccination. The sequence was collected from a man aged 50 to 60 who received an inactivated influenza vaccine. Written as DNA, the CDR3 is TGTGCCACCAGCAGAGGGACAGGTACGGCGAACACTGAAGCTTTCTTT. Protein: CATSRGTGTANTEAFF.